This section outlines one TCR beta chain sequence together with its context. Some clones are missing from TCRdb's copy, which holds only in-frame ones; the method was immunoSEQ multiplex PCR. The repertoire includes around 80,000 clones, approximately 86% of them detected once, and around 5.3% sits in the top ten. This entry is derived from a study of PD-L1 blockade in urothelial cancer. Germline loops: CDR1 SGHRS, CDR2 YFSETQ. V lost 4 bases and J lost 5; bases outside the gene matches: 9. CDR3 length: 16 residues. The gene calls are TRBV5-1 and TRBJ2-1; 10 bases map to TRBD2. The source is a woman aged 70-85 years with urothelial cancer. Sample: PBMCs, taken around atezolizumab (anti-PD-L1) treatment. The chain's CDR3 is CASSLQLAGKHNEQFF. Here the CDR3 DNA reads TGCGCCAGCAGCCTCCAACTAGCGGGGAAACACAATGAGCAGTTCTTC. Combining the CDR3 with reference TRBV5-1 and TRBJ2-1 gives the whole variable domain KAGVTQTPRYLIKTRGQQVTLSCSPISGHRSVSWYQQTPGQGLQFLFEYFSETQRNKGNFPGRFSGRQFSNSRSEMNVSTLELGDSALYLCASSLQLAGKHNEQFFGPGTRLTVL.